Only a few counts were recorded for the clone carrying this TCR beta chain. The antigen remains unidentified. The germline V gene has CDR1 MNHEY and CDR2 SVGEGT. There are 15 residues in the CDR3. Trimming cost V 6 bases and J 2 bases; bases outside gene matches: 9. 5'RACE, which relied on constant-segment primers, yielded TCR alpha and TCR beta cDNA libraries carrying sample barcodes and UMIs. TCRdb reprocessed the 5' RACE reads with MiXCR, giving one entry per CDR3 protein. This sample has about 560,000 distinct CDR3 sequences, with around 15% found just once. This entry belongs to a study of T-cell memory formation after mild COVID-19. Study overall: Largely, the TCR clusters proved donor specific. Study-wide findings and caveats: The study found contracting CD4+ clones mainly in CM and EM and contracting CD8+ clones in EMRA. Clones shrinking between day 15 and 85 showed a balanced CD4/CD8 split, and those that grew later tilted toward CD4+.

Sequenced input: PBMCs or a T cell subset sorted from them (not recorded which). This receptor was identified in an adult woman who had mild COVID-19 (a few samples of this study predate the infection). Cell type and time point are not known. The V gene is TRBV6-2 or TRBV6-3, the J gene TRBJ1-1; 7 nucleotides match TRBD1. In nucleotides, the CDR3 is TGTGCCAGCAGGATGGGACAGCCGAAAAACACTGAAGCTTTCTTT. Encoded protein: CASRMGQPKNTEAFF.